This T cell receptor (beta chain) was identified during a study of blood T cell repertoires in COVID-19. Clones were sequenced by immunoSEQ multiplex PCR, and TCRdb holds only the in-frame ones, with some missing. The sample carries about 320,000 clones, 85% recorded once. This clone occurred once. The clonotype was recovered from a young woman who had been exposed to COVID-19. Sample: PBMCs or T cells enriched from blood (not recorded which).

In nucleotides, the CDR3 is TGTGCCAGCAGCAGGGTTTCCGGGACTACCTACGAGCAGTACTTC. Amino acids: CASSRVSGTTYEQYF. The V and J genes are TRBV21-1 and TRBJ2-7; TRBD2, the table's D call, lacks a check against the DNA. TRBV21-1 is recorded as a pseudogene. The CDR3 is 15 residues long.